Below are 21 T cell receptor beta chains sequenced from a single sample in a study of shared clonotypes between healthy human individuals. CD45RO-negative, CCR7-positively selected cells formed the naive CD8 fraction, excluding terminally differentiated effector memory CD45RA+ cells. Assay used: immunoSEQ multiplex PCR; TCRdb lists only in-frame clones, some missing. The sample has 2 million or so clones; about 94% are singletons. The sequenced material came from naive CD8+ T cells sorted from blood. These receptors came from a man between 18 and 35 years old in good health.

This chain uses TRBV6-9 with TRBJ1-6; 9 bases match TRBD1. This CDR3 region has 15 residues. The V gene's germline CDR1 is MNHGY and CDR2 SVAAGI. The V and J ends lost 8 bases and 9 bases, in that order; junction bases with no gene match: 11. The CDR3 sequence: CASETGTGCFSPLHF. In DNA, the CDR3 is TGTGCCAGCGAGACCGGGACAGGGTGTTTTTCACCCCTCCACTTT.

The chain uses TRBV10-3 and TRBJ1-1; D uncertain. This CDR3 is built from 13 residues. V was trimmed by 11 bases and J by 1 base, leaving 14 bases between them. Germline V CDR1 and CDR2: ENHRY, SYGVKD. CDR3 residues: CASKGEGNTEAFF. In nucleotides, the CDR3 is TGTGCCTCGAAGGGCGAGGGGAACACTGAAGCTTTCTTT.

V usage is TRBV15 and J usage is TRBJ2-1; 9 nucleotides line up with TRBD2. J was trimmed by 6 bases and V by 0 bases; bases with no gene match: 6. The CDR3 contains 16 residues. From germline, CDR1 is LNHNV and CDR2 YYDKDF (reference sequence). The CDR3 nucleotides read TGTGCCACCAGCAGAGATCGCGGGGGGGAAATCAATGAGCAGTTCTTC. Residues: CATSRDRGGEINEQFF.

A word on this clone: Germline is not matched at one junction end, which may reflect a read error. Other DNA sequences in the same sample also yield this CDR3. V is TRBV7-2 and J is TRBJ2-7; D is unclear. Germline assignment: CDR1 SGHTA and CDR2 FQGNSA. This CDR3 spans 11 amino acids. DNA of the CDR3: TGCGCCAGCAGCTTTGCCTACGAGCAGTACTTC. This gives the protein CASSFAYEQYF.

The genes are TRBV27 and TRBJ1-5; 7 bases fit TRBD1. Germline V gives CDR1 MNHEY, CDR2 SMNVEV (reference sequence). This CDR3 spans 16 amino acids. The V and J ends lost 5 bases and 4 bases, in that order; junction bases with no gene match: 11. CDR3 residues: CASSPGFEQGNQPQHF. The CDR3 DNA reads TGTGCCAGCAGTCCCGGCTTCGAACAGGGGAATCAGCCCCAGCATTTT.

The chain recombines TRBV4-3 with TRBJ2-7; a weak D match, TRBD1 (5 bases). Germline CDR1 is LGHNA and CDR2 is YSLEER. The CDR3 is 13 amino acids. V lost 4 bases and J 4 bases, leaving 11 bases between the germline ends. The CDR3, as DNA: TGCGCCAGCAGCCTCTCCCAGGGTTACGAGCAGTACTTC. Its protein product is CASSLSQGYEQYF.

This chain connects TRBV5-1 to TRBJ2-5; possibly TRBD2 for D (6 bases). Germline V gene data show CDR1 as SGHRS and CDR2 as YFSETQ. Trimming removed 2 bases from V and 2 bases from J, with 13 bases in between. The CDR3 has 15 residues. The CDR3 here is CASSLQRASQETQYF. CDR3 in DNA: TGCGCCAGCAGCTTACAGCGGGCATCTCAAGAGACCCAGTACTTC.

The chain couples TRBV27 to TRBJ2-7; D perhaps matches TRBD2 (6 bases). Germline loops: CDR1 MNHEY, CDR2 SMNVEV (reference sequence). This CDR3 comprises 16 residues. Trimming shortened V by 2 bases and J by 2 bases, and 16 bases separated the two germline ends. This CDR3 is CASSLRSGVITYEQYF. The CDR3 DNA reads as TGTGCCAGCAGTTTAAGGTCGGGAGTAATCACCTACGAGCAGTACTTC.

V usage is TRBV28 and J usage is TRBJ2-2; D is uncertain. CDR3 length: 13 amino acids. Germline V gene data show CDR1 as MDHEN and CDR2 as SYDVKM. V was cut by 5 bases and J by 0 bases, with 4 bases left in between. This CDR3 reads CASSQSNTGELFF. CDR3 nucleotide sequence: TGTGCCAGCAGTCAATCGAACACCGGGGAGCTGTTTTTT.

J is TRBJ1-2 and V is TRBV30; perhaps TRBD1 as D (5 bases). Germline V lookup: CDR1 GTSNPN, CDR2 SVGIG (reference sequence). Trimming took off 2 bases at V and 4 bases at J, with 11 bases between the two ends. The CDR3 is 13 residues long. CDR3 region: CAWSQGGIYGYTF. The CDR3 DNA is TGTGCCTGGAGTCAGGGAGGGATCTATGGCTACACCTTC.

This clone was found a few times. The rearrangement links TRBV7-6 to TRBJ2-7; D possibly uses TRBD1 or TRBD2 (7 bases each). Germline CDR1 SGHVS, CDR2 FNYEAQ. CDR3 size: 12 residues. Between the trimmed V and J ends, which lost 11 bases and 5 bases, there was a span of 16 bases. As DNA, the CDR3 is TGTGCCCCAGGGGGGGCAGGGAACGAGCAGTACTTC. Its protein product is CAPGGAGNEQYF.

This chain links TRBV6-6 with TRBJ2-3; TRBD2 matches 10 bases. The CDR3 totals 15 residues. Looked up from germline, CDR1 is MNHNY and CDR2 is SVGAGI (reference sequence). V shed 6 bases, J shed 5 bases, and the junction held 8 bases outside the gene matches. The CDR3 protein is CASSPTSGTGDTQYF. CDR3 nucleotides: TGTGCCAGCAGCCCTACTAGCGGGACCGGAGATACGCAGTATTTT.

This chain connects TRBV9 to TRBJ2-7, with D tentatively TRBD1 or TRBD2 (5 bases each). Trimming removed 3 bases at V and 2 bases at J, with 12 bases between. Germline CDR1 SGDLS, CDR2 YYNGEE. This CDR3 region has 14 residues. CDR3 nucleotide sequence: TGTGCCAGCAGCGGTGGACGGGGCCCCTACGAGCAGTACTTC. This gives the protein CASSGGRGPYEQYF.

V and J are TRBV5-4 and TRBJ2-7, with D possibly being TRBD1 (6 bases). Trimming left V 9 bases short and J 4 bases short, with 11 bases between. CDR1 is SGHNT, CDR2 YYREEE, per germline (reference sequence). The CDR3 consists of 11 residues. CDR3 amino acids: CATTDSYEQYF. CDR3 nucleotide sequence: TGTGCCACCACGGACAGTTACGAGCAGTACTTC.

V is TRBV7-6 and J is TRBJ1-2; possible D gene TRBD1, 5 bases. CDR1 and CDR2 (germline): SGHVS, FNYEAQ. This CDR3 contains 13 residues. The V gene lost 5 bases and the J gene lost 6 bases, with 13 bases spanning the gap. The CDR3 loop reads CASSPGIQDGYTF. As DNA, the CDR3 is TGTGCCAGCAGCCCCGGGATACAGGATGGCTACACCTTC.

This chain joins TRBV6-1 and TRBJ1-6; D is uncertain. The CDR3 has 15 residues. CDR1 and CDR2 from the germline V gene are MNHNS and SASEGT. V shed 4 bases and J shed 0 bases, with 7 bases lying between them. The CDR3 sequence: CASSAESSYNSPLHF. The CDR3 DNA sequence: TGTGCCAGCAGTGCGGAGAGCTCCTATAATTCACCCCTCCACTTT.

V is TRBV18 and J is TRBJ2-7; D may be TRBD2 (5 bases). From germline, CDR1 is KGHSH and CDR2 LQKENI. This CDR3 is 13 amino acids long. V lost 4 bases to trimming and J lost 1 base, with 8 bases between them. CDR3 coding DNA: TGTGCCAGCTCACGGCCGGGGTCCTACGAGCAGTACTTC. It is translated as CASSRPGSYEQYF.

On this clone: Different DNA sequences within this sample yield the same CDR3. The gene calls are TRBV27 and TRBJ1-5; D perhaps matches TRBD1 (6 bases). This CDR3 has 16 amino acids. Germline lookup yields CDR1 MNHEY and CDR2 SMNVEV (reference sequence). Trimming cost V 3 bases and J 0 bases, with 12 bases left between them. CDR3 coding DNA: TGTGCCAGCAGTTTGGGCGGGGGCTATAGCAATCAGCCCCAGCATTTT. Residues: CASSLGGGYSNQPQHF.

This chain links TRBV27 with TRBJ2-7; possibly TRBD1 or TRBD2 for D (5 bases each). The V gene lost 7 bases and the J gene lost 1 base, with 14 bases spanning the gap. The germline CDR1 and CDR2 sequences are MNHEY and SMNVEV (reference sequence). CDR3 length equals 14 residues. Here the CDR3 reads CASKTLGASYEQYF. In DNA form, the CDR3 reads TGTGCCAGCAAGACGCTCGGGGCATCCTACGAGCAGTACTTC.

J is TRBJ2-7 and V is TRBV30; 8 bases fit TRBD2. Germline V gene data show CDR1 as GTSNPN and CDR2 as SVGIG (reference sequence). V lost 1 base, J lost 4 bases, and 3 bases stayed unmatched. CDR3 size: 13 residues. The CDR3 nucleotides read TGTGCCTGGAGTGCTAGCGGGTTTTACGAGCAGTACTTC. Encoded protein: CAWSASGFYEQYF.

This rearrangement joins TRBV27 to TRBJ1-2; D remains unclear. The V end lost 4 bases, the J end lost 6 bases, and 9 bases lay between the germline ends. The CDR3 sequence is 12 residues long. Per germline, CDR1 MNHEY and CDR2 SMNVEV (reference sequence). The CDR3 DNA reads TGTGCCAGCAGTTCTGGTAATCATGGCTACACCTTC. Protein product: CASSSGNHGYTF.